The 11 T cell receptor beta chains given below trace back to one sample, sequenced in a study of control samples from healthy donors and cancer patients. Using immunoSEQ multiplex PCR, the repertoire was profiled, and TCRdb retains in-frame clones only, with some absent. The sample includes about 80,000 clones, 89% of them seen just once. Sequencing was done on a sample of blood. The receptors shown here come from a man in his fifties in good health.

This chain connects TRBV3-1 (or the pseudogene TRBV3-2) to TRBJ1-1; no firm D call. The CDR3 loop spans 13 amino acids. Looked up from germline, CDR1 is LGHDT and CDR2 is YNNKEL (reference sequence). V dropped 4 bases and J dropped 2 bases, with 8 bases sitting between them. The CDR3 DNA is TGTGCCAGCAGCCCCGAGTTCAACACTGAAGCTTTCTTT. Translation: CASSPEFNTEAFF.

The CDR3 nucleotides read TGTGCCTGGAGTGAACCGAATACGGGCGGTATCGCTTTCTTT. Its protein is CAWSEPNTGGIAFF. V gene TRBV30 combines with J gene TRBJ1-1; no definite D call. V gave up 1 base and J gave up 11 bases, with 20 bases separating them. Germline assignment: CDR1 GTSNPN and CDR2 SVGIG (reference sequence). The CDR3 is 14 residues long.

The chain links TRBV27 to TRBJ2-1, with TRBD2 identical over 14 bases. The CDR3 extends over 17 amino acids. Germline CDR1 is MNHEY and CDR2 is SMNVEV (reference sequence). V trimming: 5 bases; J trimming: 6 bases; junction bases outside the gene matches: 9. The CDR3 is CASSPGTSGGALNEQFF. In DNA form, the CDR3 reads TGTGCCAGCAGTCCTGGGACTAGCGGGGGTGCTCTCAATGAGCAGTTCTTC.

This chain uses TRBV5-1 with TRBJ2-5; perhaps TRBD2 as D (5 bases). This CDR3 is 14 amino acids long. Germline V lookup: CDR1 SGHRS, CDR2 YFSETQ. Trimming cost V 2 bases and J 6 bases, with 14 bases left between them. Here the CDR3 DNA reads TGCGCCAGCAGCTTAGAAGTAGGAGGAAAGACCCAGTACTTC. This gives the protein CASSLEVGGKTQYF.

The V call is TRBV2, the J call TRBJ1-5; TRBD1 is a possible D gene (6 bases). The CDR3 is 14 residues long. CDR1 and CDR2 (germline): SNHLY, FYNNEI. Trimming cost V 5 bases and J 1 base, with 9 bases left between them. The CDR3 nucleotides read TGTGCCAGCAGTCGGGGACAAAGCAATCAGCCCCAGCATTTT. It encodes CASSRGQSNQPQHF. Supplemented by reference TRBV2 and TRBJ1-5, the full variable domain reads EPEVTQTPSHQVTQMGQEVILRCVPISNHLYFYWYRQILGQKVEFLVSFYNNEISEKSEIFDDQFSVERPDGSNFTLKIRSTKLEDSAMYFCASSRGQSNQPQHFGDGTRLSIL.

Here the CDR3 DNA reads TGTGCCAGCTCCCCAGGGGGCGGGACAGATACGCAGTATTTT. Amino acids: CASSPGGGTDTQYF. The chain uses TRBV18 and TRBJ2-3; 8 nucleotides match TRBD1. The CDR3 runs to 14 residues. Germline V gene sequence: CDR1 KGHSH, CDR2 LQKENI. Trimming removed 6 bases from V and 3 bases from J; junction bases left unmatched: 5.

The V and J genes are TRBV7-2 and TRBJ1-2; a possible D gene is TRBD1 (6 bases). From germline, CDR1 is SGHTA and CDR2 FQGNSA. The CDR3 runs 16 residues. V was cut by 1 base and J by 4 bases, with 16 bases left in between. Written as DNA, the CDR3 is TGTGCCAGCAGCTTAGTATCTGGACAGCTCCTCTATGGCTACACCTTC. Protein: CASSLVSGQLLYGYTF. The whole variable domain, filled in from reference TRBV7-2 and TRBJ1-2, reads GAGVSQSPSNKVTEKGKDVELRCDPISGHTALYWYRQSLGQGLEFLIYFQGNSAPDKSGLPSDRFSAERTGGSVSTLTIQRTQQEDSAVYLCASSLVSGQLLYGYTFGSGTRLTVV.

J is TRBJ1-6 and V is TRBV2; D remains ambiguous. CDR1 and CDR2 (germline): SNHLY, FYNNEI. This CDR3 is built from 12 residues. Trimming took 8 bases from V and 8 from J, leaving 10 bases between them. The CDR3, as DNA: TGTGCCAGCCTTGGGGAGGATTCACCCCTCCACTTT. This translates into CASLGEDSPLHF.

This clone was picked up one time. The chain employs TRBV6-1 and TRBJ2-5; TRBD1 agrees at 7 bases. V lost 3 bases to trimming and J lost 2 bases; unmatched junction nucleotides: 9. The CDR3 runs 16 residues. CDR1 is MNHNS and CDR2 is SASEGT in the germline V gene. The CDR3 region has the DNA TGTGCCAGCAGTGACATCCGGACAGGAGGTCAAGAGACCCAGTACTTC. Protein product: CASSDIRTGGQETQYF.

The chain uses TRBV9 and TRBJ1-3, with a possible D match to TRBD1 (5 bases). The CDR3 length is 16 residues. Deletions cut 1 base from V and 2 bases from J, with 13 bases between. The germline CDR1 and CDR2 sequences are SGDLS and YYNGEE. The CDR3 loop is CASSVTQGAPGNTIYF. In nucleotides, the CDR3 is TGTGCCAGCAGCGTAACTCAGGGAGCACCTGGAAACACCATATATTTT.

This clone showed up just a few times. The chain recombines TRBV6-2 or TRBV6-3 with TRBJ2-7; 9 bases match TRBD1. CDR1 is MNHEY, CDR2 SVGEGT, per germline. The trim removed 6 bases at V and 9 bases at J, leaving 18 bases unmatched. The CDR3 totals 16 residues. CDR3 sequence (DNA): TGTGCCAGCAGCCGTATACCGACAGGGGGGTCCCTGGGGCAGTACTTC. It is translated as CASSRIPTGGSLGQYF.